Shown below are 10 T cell receptor beta chains from a single sample sequenced in a study of response to subunit inactivated influenza vaccine. TCRdb called the RT-PCR reads again in MiXCR, with one record for every CDR3 protein. The table lists hundreds of thousands of distinct CDR3 sequences, approximately 20% of them singletons. The sequencing used PBMCs from blood, collected less than 22 months after vaccination. All receptors derive from a man aged 45 to 75 who received an inactivated influenza vaccine.

The rearrangement links TRBV28 to TRBJ2-5; 9 bases match TRBD2. Germline values: CDR1 MDHEN, CDR2 SYDVKM. The V segment lost 5 bases and the J segment 4 bases; nucleotides outside the gene matches: 11. The CDR3 sequence is 16 residues long. The chain's CDR3 is CASSNGLARGRETQYF. CDR3 sequence (DNA): TGTGCCAGCAGTAATGGACTAGCGAGGGGTAGAGAGACCCAGTACTTC.

The chain couples TRBV20-1 to TRBJ2-7, with TRBD2 as a possible D gene (6 bases). The CDR3 contains 13 residues. V lost 5 bases and J lost 4, with 15 bases in between. The germline CDR1 and CDR2 sequences are DFQATT and SNEGSKA (reference sequence). The DNA for the CDR3 is TGCAGTGCTTCCCGGACTAACCCATACGAGCAGTACTTC. It yields the protein CSASRTNPYEQYF.

The J gene is TRBJ1-1, the V gene TRBV4-2; 7 nucleotides align to TRBD1. After removal of 1 base from V and 0 bases from J, the junction contained 5 bases not matched to a gene. This CDR3 comprises 16 residues. Germline assignment: CDR1 LGHNA and CDR2 YNFKEQ. This CDR3 is CASSQVFGTVNTEAFF. The CDR3 coding sequence is TGTGCCAGCAGCCAAGTATTCGGGACAGTGAACACTGAAGCTTTCTTT.

The sample holds a few counts of this clonotype. V is TRBV4-2 and J is TRBJ2-7; 12 nucleotides agree with TRBD1. J lost 4 bases, V lost 0 bases, and 7 bases had no gene match. CDR1 and CDR2 (germline): LGHNA, YNFKEQ. CDR3 size: 17 residues. The CDR3 region is CASSQDLWGQGAYEQYF. As DNA, the CDR3 is TGTGCCAGCAGCCAAGATCTTTGGGGACAGGGGGCTTACGAGCAGTACTTC.

This rearrangement joins TRBV27 to TRBJ2-3, with TRBD1 matching over 7 bases. Germline CDR1 is MNHEY and CDR2 is SMNVEV (reference sequence). Unmatched junction bases numbered 6, after V lost 5 bases and J lost 4 bases. The CDR3 has 14 residues. This CDR3 is CASSHRGASDTQYF. CDR3 bases: TGTGCCAGCAGTCACAGGGGTGCTTCAGATACGCAGTATTTT.

The rearrangement uses TRBV24-1 and TRBJ2-1; D gene uncertain. Trimming stripped 6 bases from V and 6 bases from J, with 8 bases between. The CDR3 totals 12 residues. From germline, CDR1 is KGHDR and CDR2 SFDVKD. In DNA, the CDR3 is TGTGCCACCAGTCGCGGAAGCAATGAGCAGTTCTTC. Its protein is CATSRGSNEQFF.

This clonotype was detected many times. The chain links TRBV5-6 to TRBJ1-5; tentative D call: TRBD1 (5 bases). The CDR3 runs 13 residues. The germline V gene encodes CDR1 SGHDT and CDR2 YYEEEE. V lost 1 base and J 7 bases, leaving 9 bases between the germline ends. In DNA, the CDR3 is TGTGCCAGCAGCTTGATGGGGGAGCAGCCCCAGCATTTT. As protein: CASSLMGEQPQHF.

The chain uses TRBV5-6 and TRBJ2-2, with unresolved D. The V gene's germline CDR1 is SGHDT and CDR2 YYEEEE. The CDR3 totals 15 residues. V lost 0 bases and J 4 bases, leaving 10 bases between the germline ends. CDR3: CASSLGIGPTGELFF. The CDR3 DNA sequence: TGTGCCAGCAGCTTGGGTATTGGCCCCACCGGGGAGCTGTTTTTT.

This clonotype has ten or more counts. In DNA, the CDR3 is TGTGCCAGCAGTATTGATAGCAATCAGCCCCAGCATTTT. Protein: CASSIDSNQPQHF. V usage is TRBV27 and J usage is TRBJ1-5; D is uncertain. From germline, CDR1 is MNHEY and CDR2 SMNVEV (reference sequence). Trimming stripped 5 bases from V and 0 bases from J, with 5 bases between. CDR3 length equals 13 residues.

This clonotype was observed a few times. This sequence joins TRBV5-1 and TRBJ1-6; 9 positions match TRBD1. The V gene's germline CDR1 is SGHRS and CDR2 YFSETQ. This CDR3 has 15 amino acids. V dropped 3 bases and J dropped 9; count of bases not matched to a gene: 7. The CDR3 spells CASSSGTGKGSPLHF. The DNA of the CDR3 is TGCGCCAGCAGCTCCGGGACAGGGAAAGGTTCACCCCTCCACTTT.